The 12 T cell receptor beta chains presented below share a single source sample, sequenced in a study of blood T cell repertoires in COVID-19. Produced via immunoSEQ multiplex PCR; TCRdb's table is partial and in-frame only. The table shows more than 250,000 clones, with approximately 90% occurring only once. Material: peripheral blood. The source of these receptors is a woman in her twenties or thirties with COVID-19, enrolled during active disease.

The genes are TRBV27 and TRBJ1-2; TRBD1 is a possible D gene (6 bases). The germline V gene has CDR1 MNHEY and CDR2 SMNVEV (reference sequence). This CDR3 is 13 amino acids long. The V end was cut by 4 bases, the J end by 7 bases, with 13 bases between. The CDR3 DNA reads as TGTGCCAGCAGTTCTGGGAGGGGGGCTGGCTACACCTTC. It is translated as CASSSGRGAGYTF.

The CDR3 sequence is CATSDRGRHGANVLTF. The DNA for the CDR3 is TGTGCCACCTCGGACAGGGGAAGGCATGGGGCCAACGTCCTGACTTTC. The chain links TRBV19 to TRBJ2-6, with 9 nucleotides matching TRBD1. This CDR3 region has 16 residues. V dropped 10 bases and J dropped 3; count of bases not matched to a gene: 10. Germline V gene lookup returns CDR1 LNHDA and CDR2 SQIVND (reference sequence).

This rearrangement joins TRBV15 to TRBJ1-4, with D tentatively TRBD1 (6 bases). V was cut by 8 bases and J by 7 bases, with 17 bases left in between. The CDR3 loop spans 14 amino acids. Germline values: CDR1 LNHNV, CDR2 YYDKDF (reference sequence). The CDR3 here is CATGQFKGVEKLFF. CDR3 DNA sequence: TGTGCCACCGGACAGTTTAAAGGTGTTGAAAAACTGTTTTTT.

This chain joins TRBV3-1 (or the pseudogene TRBV3-2) and TRBJ1-2; 8 bases match TRBD1. V gave up 1 base and J gave up 8 bases; unmatched junction bases: 6. The CDR3 has 14 residues. Germline V CDR1 and CDR2: LGHDT, YNNKEL (reference sequence). CDR3 protein: CASSQGRQGLGYTF. The CDR3 nucleotides are TGTGCCAGCAGCCAAGGACGACAGGGGTTGGGCTACACCTTC.

As DNA, the CDR3 is TGTGCCAGCAGTTTAAAGGGGCACTCTGGAAACACCATATATTTT. Its translation is CASSLKGHSGNTIYF. The chain employs TRBV27 and TRBJ1-3, with D tentatively TRBD1 (5 bases). Trimming stripped 2 bases from V and 0 bases from J, with 8 bases between. The V gene's germline CDR1 is MNHEY and CDR2 SMNVEV (reference sequence). The CDR3 loop spans 15 amino acids.

CDR3 in DNA: TGCGCCAGCAGTGAAACTAGCGGGGGGTTCCAAGAGACCCAGTACTTC. It yields the protein CASSETSGGFQETQYF. The rearrangement links TRBV10-2 to TRBJ2-5; TRBD2 matches at 12 bases. The V segment lost 3 bases and the J segment 1 base; nucleotides outside the gene matches: 3. Per germline, CDR1 WSHSY and CDR2 SAAADI. There are 16 residues in the CDR3.

This rearrangement joins TRBV4-1 to TRBJ2-3, with 8 bases that match TRBD1. Germline CDR1 reads MGHRA; CDR2 reads YSYEKL. Trimming cost V 4 bases and J 3 bases; bases outside gene matches: 3. This CDR3 is 14 amino acids long. Written as DNA, the CDR3 is TGCGCCAGCAGCCGCGGACAGGGAACAGATACGCAGTATTTT. Its translation: CASSRGQGTDTQYF.

V usage is TRBV29-1 and J usage is TRBJ2-6; 8 bases match TRBD2. The V segment lost 6 bases and the J segment 4 bases; nucleotides outside the gene matches: 11. The germline V gene has CDR1 SQVTM and CDR2 ANQGSEA. This CDR3 has 16 residues. CDR3 DNA sequence: TGCAGCGTCCAAACCCGCGGGGGGCGGGGGGCCAACGTCCTGACTTTC. Its protein is CSVQTRGGRGANVLTF.

This clone was seen only once. This rearrangement joins TRBV24-1 to TRBJ1-3, with D maybe TRBD1 (6 bases). Germline V gives CDR1 KGHDR, CDR2 SFDVKD. The ends were cut back, 2 bases at V and 2 bases at J, with 15 bases in the middle. The CDR3 loop spans 17 amino acids. CDR3 nucleotide sequence: TGTGCCACCAGTGATTCCCACACAACAGGGACTGGAAACACCATATATTTT. This codes for CATSDSHTTGTGNTIYF.

The V call is TRBV7-2, the J call TRBJ2-1; 9 bases map to TRBD2. The CDR3 consists of 15 residues. With 4 bases clipped from V and 4 bases from J, the junction kept 5 bases outside the gene matches. The germline CDR1 and CDR2 sequences are SGHTA and FQGNSA. Here the CDR3 reads CASSYSGGPYNEQFF. The CDR3 nucleotides read TGTGCCAGCAGCTATAGCGGGGGTCCTTACAATGAGCAGTTCTTC.

The CDR3 sequence: CASSYSSPGRGTEAFF. DNA of the CDR3: TGTGCCAGCAGTTACTCATCCCCAGGGAGGGGGACTGAAGCTTTCTTT. The rearrangement uses TRBV6-5 and TRBJ1-1; the D gene is possibly TRBD1 (6 bases). The CDR3 length is 16 residues. Trimming shortened V by 0 bases and J by 5 bases, and 16 bases separated the two germline ends. The germline CDR1 and CDR2 sequences are MNHEY and SVGAGI.

This rearrangement joins TRBV19 to TRBJ2-1, with D possibly being TRBD1 (6 bases). Trimming removed 7 bases from V and 2 bases from J, with 21 bases in between. CDR1 and CDR2 from the germline V gene are LNHDA and SQIVND (reference sequence). This CDR3 comprises 17 residues. CDR3 nucleotides: TGTGCCAGTACCAAAAGGGAGACAGGCTACCCCTACAATGAGCAGTTCTTC. Amino acid sequence: CASTKRETGYPYNEQFF.